The source of this T cell receptor (beta chain) is a study of blood T cell repertoires in COVID-19. On the study more broadly: COVID-19 samples collected from the United States, Italy and Spain covered acute and convalescent phases. The analysed material was cDNA or gDNA that came from T cells, B-cell-depleted T cells, or PBMCs.

CDR1 is LGHDT and CDR2 is YNNKEL in the germline V gene (reference sequence). With 5 bases removed from V and 8 bases from J, the gap between germline ends came to 25 bases. This CDR3 has 17 amino acids. Authors' data handling: Reference gene primers were amplified, and this amplification served to estimate nucleated cell counts. Some clones are missing from TCRdb's copy, which holds only in-frame ones; the method was immunoSEQ multiplex PCR. The V and J calls and the clone size are those of that table, but D and trimming were determined from the DNA. Of under 200,000 clones listed, roughly 80% were seen once; the top ten hold less than 2%.

The genes are TRBV3-1 (or the pseudogene TRBV3-2) and TRBJ2-1; weak D call: TRBD2 (6 bases). Sequenced sample: peripheral blood. The receptor comes from a human donor in a cohort sampled during active COVID-19. The CDR3 nucleotides are TGTGCCAGCAGCATTTTCGCCGGTAGCGCGGGAAGGGATGAGCAGTTCTTC. Translating it yields CASSIFAGSAGRDEQFF.